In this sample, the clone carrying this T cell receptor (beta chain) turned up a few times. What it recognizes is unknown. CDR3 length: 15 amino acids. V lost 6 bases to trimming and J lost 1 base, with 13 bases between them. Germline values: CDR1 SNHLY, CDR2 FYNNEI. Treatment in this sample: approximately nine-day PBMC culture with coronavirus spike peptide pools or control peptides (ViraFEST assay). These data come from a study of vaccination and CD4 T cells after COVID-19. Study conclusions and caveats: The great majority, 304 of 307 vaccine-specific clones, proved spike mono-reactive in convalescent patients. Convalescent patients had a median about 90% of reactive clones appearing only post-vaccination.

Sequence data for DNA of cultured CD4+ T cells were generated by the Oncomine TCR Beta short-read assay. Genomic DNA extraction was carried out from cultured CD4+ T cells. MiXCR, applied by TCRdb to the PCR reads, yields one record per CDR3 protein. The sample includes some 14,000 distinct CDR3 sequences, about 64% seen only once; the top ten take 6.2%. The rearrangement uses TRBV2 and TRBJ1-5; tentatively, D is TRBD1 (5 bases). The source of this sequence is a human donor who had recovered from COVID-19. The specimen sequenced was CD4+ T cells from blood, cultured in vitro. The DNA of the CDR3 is TGTGCCAGCAGGAGACAGTCGGAGAGCAATCAGCCCCAGCATTTT. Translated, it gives CASRRQSESNQPQHF. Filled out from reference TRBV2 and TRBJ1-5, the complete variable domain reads EPEVTQTPSHQVTQMGQEVILRCVPISNHLYFYWYRQILGQKVEFLVSFYNNEISEKSEIFDDQFSVERPDGSNFTLKIRSTKLEDSAMYFCASRRQSESNQPQHFGDGTRLSIL.